The clone carrying this T cell receptor beta chain was seen many times. The antigen is not known. Stated time point: patch test 3, about 24 weeks after DPC sensitization. As for treatment: therapeutic diphenylcyclopropenone sensitization with weekly scalp DPC. This specimen comes from a study of human T cells and chemical hapten exposure. Overall study context: It was small differences in pooled library volume that mainly caused per-sample TCR yields to vary. Study outcomes and limitations: Having alopecia, the donors may differ immunologically from healthy people. DPC sensitization left the count of TCRs above 1 in 1000 unchanged.

Each cDNA molecule in the library carried unique molecular identifiers. Via MiXCR, TCRdb re-called the RACE reads, giving one row per CDR3 protein. The table includes some 90,000 distinct CDR3 sequences, approximately 10% detected once. There are 17 residues in the CDR3. Per germline, CDR1 MNHEY and CDR2 SVGEGT. Trimming removed 4 bases from V and 3 bases from J; junction bases left unmatched: 8. This TCR derives from a woman in her 30s with alopecia areata. Some clones in this sample may be carry-over from other donors' samples. Sequenced here: whole blood, sampled in connection with sensitization to the hapten diphenylcyclopropenone (DPC). The rearrangement joins TRBV6-2 or TRBV6-3 to TRBJ1-5; 11 nucleotides match TRBD1. CDR3 region: CASSFAWDRGINQPQHF. CDR3 nucleotides: TGTGCCAGCAGTTTCGCCTGGGACAGGGGGATCAATCAGCCCCAGCATTTT.